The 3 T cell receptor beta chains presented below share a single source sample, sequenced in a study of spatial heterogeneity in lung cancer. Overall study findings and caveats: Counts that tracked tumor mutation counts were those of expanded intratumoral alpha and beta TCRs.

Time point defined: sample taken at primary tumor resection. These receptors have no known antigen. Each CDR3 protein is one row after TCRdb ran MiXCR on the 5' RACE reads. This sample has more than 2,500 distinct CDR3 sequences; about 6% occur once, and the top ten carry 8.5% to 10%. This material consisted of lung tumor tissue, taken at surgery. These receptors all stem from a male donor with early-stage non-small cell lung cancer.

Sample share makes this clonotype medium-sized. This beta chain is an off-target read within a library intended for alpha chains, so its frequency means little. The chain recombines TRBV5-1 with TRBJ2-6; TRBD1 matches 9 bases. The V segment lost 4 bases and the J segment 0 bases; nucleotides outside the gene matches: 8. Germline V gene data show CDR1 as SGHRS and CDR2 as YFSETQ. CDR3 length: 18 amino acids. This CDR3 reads CASSVRDRESSGANVLTF. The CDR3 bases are TGCGCCAGCAGCGTCCGGGACAGGGAAAGCTCTGGGGCCAACGTCCTGACTTTC. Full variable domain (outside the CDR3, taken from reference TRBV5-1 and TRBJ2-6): KAGVTQTPRYLIKTRGQQVTLSCSPISGHRSVSWYQQTPGQGLQFLFEYFSETQRNKGNFPGRFSGRQFSNSRSEMNVSTLELGDSALYLCASSVRDRESSGANVLTFGAGSRLTVL.

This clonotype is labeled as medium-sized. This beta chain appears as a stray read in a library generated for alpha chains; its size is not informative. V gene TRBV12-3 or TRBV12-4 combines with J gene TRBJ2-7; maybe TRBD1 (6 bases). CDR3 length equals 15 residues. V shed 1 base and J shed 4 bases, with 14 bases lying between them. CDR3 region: CASSLVRGRVYEQYF. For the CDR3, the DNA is TGTGCCAGCAGTTTAGTCAGGGGTAGGGTGTACGAGCAGTACTTC.

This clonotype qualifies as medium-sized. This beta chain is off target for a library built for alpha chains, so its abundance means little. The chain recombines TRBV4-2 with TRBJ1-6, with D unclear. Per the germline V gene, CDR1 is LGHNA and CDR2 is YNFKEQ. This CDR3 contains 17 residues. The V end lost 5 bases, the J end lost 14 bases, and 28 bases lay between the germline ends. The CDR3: CASSSLSGSPGNGALHF. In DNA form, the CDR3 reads TGTGCCAGCAGCAGCCTATCGGGCTCGCCCGGTAATGGGGCCCTCCACTTT.